This T cell receptor (beta chain) was obtained from a study of T cells in Graves' hyperthyroidism and ophthalmopathy. The source material, RNA transcripts, was used to amplify TCR beta CDR3 regions. The HTBI primer set was used in a first-round RT-PCR of the TCR CDR3. TCRdb recomputed calls from the multiplex PCR reads with MiXCR, one row per CDR3 protein. This table holds under 600,000 distinct CDR3 sequences, approximately 15% found once. CDR1 SQVTM and CDR2 ANQGSEA come from the germline V gene. V lost 6 bases and J 7 bases, leaving 14 bases between the germline ends. This CDR3 has 12 residues. Input material: blood. The sequence came from a woman aged 40 to 55 with Graves' ophthalmopathy. The chain employs TRBV29-1 and TRBJ2-3; no clear D gene. The CDR3 DNA reads as TGCAGCGTGGTCCCTCCATCAAATACGCAGTATTTT. Its translation: CSVVPPSNTQYF.